Listed below are T cell receptor beta chains from one sample, sequenced in a study of T cell responses to AZD1222 COVID-19 vaccine. Profiling relied on immunoSEQ multiplex PCR, and the TCRdb table lists in-frame clones only, not all of them. The table records around 130,000 clones, over 90% of them present only once. The sample here was peripheral blood, taken on day 0 of AZD1222 vaccination. All receptors come from an adult in good health. Both conserved end residues are trimmed from each CDR3.

TRBJ1-1,TRBV4-1,ASAPGDRGFNTEAF
TRBJ2-6,TRBV4-1,ASSQLPGTGVSGANVLT
TRBJ1-1,TRBV27,ASSFGVLAEAF
TRBJ1-6,TRBV6-1,ASSEALLAGGMYSPLH
TRBJ2-2,TRBV19,ASSRTGRPSGELF
TRBJ2-7,TRBV11-2,ASSLKGPYSGGPYEQY
TRBJ2-7,TRBV7-6,ASSQSGGRFYEQY
TRBJ2-5,TRBV2,ASSSVAEETQY
TRBJ1-3,TRBV15,ATSRGGNTIY
TRBJ1-1,TRBV10-1,ASSESTTTREAF
TRBJ1-2,TRBV15,ATSREGGLTVNGYT
TRBJ2-7,TRBV10-2,ASNLAGDSSYEQY
TRBJ2-7,TRBV18,ASSPSGGEYEQY
TRBJ1-6,TRBV19,ASSTLTGVSPLH
TRBJ1-2,TRBV18,ASSPLSFPQSYT
TRBJ2-6,TRBV6-5,ASSYESSGANVLT
TRBJ1-4,TRBV9,ASSGTGGDLATNEKLF
TRBJ1-2,TRBV13,ASSLGGPGQGNYGYT
TRBJ1-1,TRBV7-2,ASSLGGSEAF
TRBJ2-3,TRBV10-3,AISEPAGGPDTQY
TRBJ1-3,TRBV7-9,ASSFKRTGVGSGNTIY
TRBJ1-6,TRBV4-1,ASSQGFAPLH
TRBJ1-6,TRBV7-9,ASSRDRWASNSPLH
TRBJ2-1,TRBV7-6,ASSRQATSYNEQF
TRBJ2-7,TRBV9,ASSPPDREGYEQY
TRBJ1-1,TRBV6-4,ASSLYGGGTEAF
TRBJ1-2,TRBV3-1/TRBV3-2,ASSQKRSGISWGYT
TRBJ1-2,TRBV5-1,ASSPQGQSGYT
TRBJ2-5,TRBV5-1,ASSLQETQY
TRBJ1-2,TRBV3-1/TRBV3-2,ASSPDRDHTSNYGYT
TRBJ2-7,TRBV23-1,ASATGSSYEQY
TRBJ2-3,TRBV13,ASSLGPGLAGGTDTQY
TRBJ1-5,TRBV18,ASSPLGGEGPQH
TRBJ2-5,TRBV5-1,ASSSQRGHETQY
TRBJ1-2,TRBV5-4,ASSLEGTGIYNNYGYT
TRBJ2-5,TRBV6-5,ASTPTIPSSGTQY
TRBJ1-5,TRBV30,AWSGRENQPQH
TRBJ1-1,TRBV7-8,ASRLSGQPMNTEAF
TRBJ2-1,TRBV11-3,ASSRRTSGDPGSYNEQF
TRBJ1-1,TRBV27,ASSPSSAGVGNTEAF
TRBJ2-5,TRBV10-3,AISARLAGEQVEETQY
TRBJ1-5,TRBV6-1,ASSEEGAGQPQH